The 18 T cell receptor beta chains given below trace back to one sample, sequenced in a study of lymphopenia after photon versus proton radiotherapy. Assay: immunoSEQ multiplex PCR; the TCRdb copy retains only in-frame clones and omits some. The sample has over 35,000 clones, roughly 84% seen once. The starting material was peripheral blood, obtained from a patient treated with proton-based radiotherapy. These receptors were obtained from a woman in her 70s with pancreatic cancer. Some clones in this sample may be carry-over from other donors' samples.

The chain links TRBV18 to TRBJ1-1; D uncertain. The CDR3 is made up of 13 amino acids. Between the trimmed V and J ends, which lost 0 bases and 5 bases, there was a span of 7 bases. Germline CDR1 KGHSH, CDR2 LQKENI. The CDR3 DNA is TGTGCCAGCTCACCACCAATGAGGACTGAAGCTTTCTTT. This sequence encodes CASSPPMRTEAFF. The variable domain in full, completed from reference TRBV18 and TRBJ1-1, reads NAGVMQNPRHLVRRRGQEARLRCSPMKGHSHVYWYRQLPEEGLKFMVYLQKENIIDESGMPKERFSAEFPKEGPSILRIQQVVRGDSAAYFCASSPPMRTEAFFGQGTRLTVV.

The V and J genes are TRBV27 and TRBJ2-1; the match to TRBD1 covers 12 bases. With V trimmed by 8 bases and J by 7 bases, 12 bases remained unmatched. There are 16 residues in the CDR3. Germline CDR1 MNHEY, CDR2 SMNVEV (reference sequence). This CDR3 is CASSNPGTGGYNEQFF. In DNA form, the CDR3 reads TGTGCCAGCTCCAACCCCGGGACAGGGGGCTATAATGAGCAGTTCTTC.

This chain uses TRBV23-1 with TRBJ2-3; no clear D. TRBV23-1 is an ORF for which the function is uncertain. The CDR3 is 13 residues long. V lost 4 bases and J 1 base, leaving 6 bases between the germline ends. This CDR3 is CASSLAGTDTQYF. The CDR3 DNA sequence: TGCGCCAGCAGTCTAGCAGGCACAGATACGCAGTATTTT.

This clone was seen a single time. The V call is TRBV19, the J call TRBJ1-5; a weak D match, TRBD1 (5 bases). The CDR3 consists of 15 residues. From germline, CDR1 is LNHDA and CDR2 SQIVND (reference sequence). Trimming stripped 0 bases from V and 7 bases from J, with 13 bases between. CDR3 nucleotides: TGTGCCAGTAGTATAGAGGGCCAGGGCACACAGCCCCAGCATTTT. It translates to CASSIEGQGTQPQHF.

The V call is TRBV6-5, the J call TRBJ2-5; D ambiguous. Germline V gene lookup returns CDR1 MNHEY and CDR2 SVGAGI. V dropped 6 bases and J dropped 2 bases, with 10 bases sitting between them. The CDR3 covers 13 residues. CDR3 loop: CASRRTEQETQYF. As DNA, the CDR3 is TGTGCCAGCAGACGGACGGAACAAGAGACCCAGTACTTC.

The chain employs TRBV7-9 and TRBJ2-7; D is possibly TRBD1 (6 bases). V was pared by 4 bases and J by 3 bases, with 16 bases between. The CDR3 contains 15 residues. The V gene's germline CDR1 is SEHNR and CDR2 FQNEAQ (reference sequence). This CDR3 reads CASSSEDSTDYEQYF. CDR3 DNA sequence: TGTGCCAGCAGCTCCGAGGACAGCACTGACTACGAGCAGTACTTC.

This clone was picked up one time. In nucleotides, the CDR3 is TGTGCCAGCAGCCCAGTAGCGGGAGCGGGAGAGACCCAGTACTTC. Residues: CASSPVAGAGETQYF. The J gene is TRBJ2-5, the V gene TRBV7-2, with 9 bases that match TRBD2. This CDR3 has 15 residues. The V segment lost 5 bases and the J segment 4 bases; nucleotides outside the gene matches: 8. Looked up from germline, CDR1 is SGHTA and CDR2 is FQGNSA. Full variable domain (outside the CDR3, taken from reference TRBV7-2 and TRBJ2-5): GAGVSQSPSNKVTEKGKDVELRCDPISGHTALYWYRQSLGQGLEFLIYFQGNSAPDKSGLPSDRFSAERTGGSVSTLTIQRTQQEDSAVYLCASSPVAGAGETQYFGPGTRLLVL.

This CDR3 reads CASSRQGSNQPQHF. The CDR3 coding sequence is TGTGCCAGCAGTCGACAGGGGAGCAATCAGCCCCAGCATTTT. The chain recombines TRBV7-9 with TRBJ1-5; the match to TRBD1 covers 8 bases. Looked up from germline, CDR1 is SEHNR and CDR2 is FQNEAQ (reference sequence). V lost 6 bases, J lost 1 base, and 2 bases stayed unmatched. The CDR3 is 14 amino acids.

This chain joins TRBV7-9 and TRBJ1-1; 9 bases align to TRBD1. CDR3 size: 14 residues. Germline trimming cut 8 bases from V and 5 bases from J; bases unmatched to any gene: 9. Germline values: CDR1 SEHNR, CDR2 FQNEAQ (reference sequence). The CDR3 coding sequence is TGTGCCAGCGGACGACAGGGGGTGCGGACTGAAGCTTTCTTT. As protein: CASGRQGVRTEAFF.

The chain joins TRBV30 to TRBJ1-4; D is unresolved. In germline, CDR1 is GTSNPN, CDR2 SVGIG (reference sequence). The ends were cut back, 1 base at V and 0 bases at J, with 21 bases in the middle. The CDR3 has 19 residues. CDR3 protein: CAWSGGQSLGIPTNEKLFF. The CDR3 DNA sequence: TGTGCCTGGAGTGGGGGTCAGAGCCTAGGAATACCAACTAATGAAAAACTGTTTTTT.

This rearrangement joins TRBV5-1 to TRBJ2-5, with 8 bases that match TRBD1. The junction had 8 bases not matched to a gene; V was cut back by 4 bases and J by 0 bases. CDR3 size: 16 residues. CDR1 is SGHRS, CDR2 YFSETQ, per germline. The CDR3 sequence: CASSPGTGGYQETQYF. The CDR3 DNA follows: TGCGCCAGCAGCCCGGGGACAGGAGGGTACCAAGAGACCCAGTACTTC. The full variable domain, rest sourced from reference TRBV5-1 and TRBJ2-5, is KAGVTQTPRYLIKTRGQQVTLSCSPISGHRSVSWYQQTPGQGLQFLFEYFSETQRNKGNFPGRFSGRQFSNSRSEMNVSTLELGDSALYLCASSPGTGGYQETQYFGPGTRLLVL.

V is TRBV6-5 and J is TRBJ2-5; D unclear. This CDR3 has 15 amino acids. Germline V gene lookup returns CDR1 MNHEY and CDR2 SVGAGI. Deletions cut 3 bases from V and 2 bases from J, with 13 bases between. The CDR3 loop is CASSYGSVQQETQYF. CDR3 DNA: TGTGCCAGCAGTTATGGGTCTGTACAGCAAGAGACCCAGTACTTC.

This chain links TRBV5-4 with TRBJ1-2, with D possibly matching TRBD1 (5 bases). Germline assignment: CDR1 SGHNT and CDR2 YYREEE (reference sequence). V was trimmed by 4 bases and J by 5 bases, leaving 12 bases between them. CDR3 length: 13 amino acids. In nucleotides, the CDR3 is TGTGCCAGCAGCAGGGACCGGGAGTATGGCTACACCTTC. It codes for CASSRDREYGYTF. Using reference TRBV5-4 and TRBJ1-2 for the parts outside the CDR3, the full variable domain is ETGVTQSPTHLIKTRGQQVTLRCSSQSGHNTVSWYQQALGQGPQFIFQYYREEENGRGNFPPRFSGLQFPNYSSELNVNALELDDSALYLCASSRDREYGYTFGSGTRLTVV.

The chain couples TRBV5-4 to TRBJ2-1; weak D call: TRBD2 (5 bases). The CDR3 runs to 16 residues. Trimming pared 3 bases from V and 0 bases from J, leaving 13 bases between. In germline, CDR1 is SGHNT, CDR2 YYREEE (reference sequence). The CDR3 coding sequence is TGTGCCAGCAGCTCCAGGACTGGTAGCTCCTACAATGAGCAGTTCTTC. It codes for CASSSRTGSSYNEQFF.

This clone was detected only once. J is TRBJ2-2 and V is TRBV2, with TRBD2 identical over 10 bases. Germline values: CDR1 SNHLY, CDR2 FYNNEI. This CDR3 has 15 residues. V shed 7 bases, J shed 2 bases, and the junction held 4 bases outside the gene matches. DNA of the CDR3: TGTGCCAGCAATTTAGCGGGGGGAAACACCGGGGAGCTGTTTTTT. This translates into CASNLAGGNTGELFF.

This clone is a singleton in its sample. CDR3 loop: CASSEGPSTSKQFF. For the CDR3, the DNA is TGTGCCAGCAGTGAAGGACCTTCGACTAGTAAGCAGTTCTTC. V and J are TRBV6-1 and TRBJ2-1; the D gene is possibly TRBD2 (6 bases). The CDR3 totals 14 residues. Trimming stripped 1 base from V and 11 bases from J, with 15 bases between. The germline V gene encodes CDR1 MNHNS and CDR2 SASEGT.

The genes are TRBV14 and TRBJ2-3; 8 bases map to TRBD2. The CDR3 has 18 amino acids. In germline, CDR1 is SGHDN, CDR2 FVKESK. The J segment lost 2 bases and the V segment lost 0 bases, leaving 10 bases of the junction unmatched. CDR3 sequence reads: CASSQESLAGLITDTQYF. CDR3 nucleotide sequence: TGTGCCAGCAGCCAAGAATCGCTAGCGGGCCTGATCACAGATACGCAGTATTTT.

The CDR3 sequence is CASSGNSYEQYF. DNA of the CDR3: TGTGCCTCGAGCGGGAACTCCTACGAGCAGTACTTC. This chain uses TRBV30 with TRBJ2-7, with 7 positions matching TRBD2. The CDR3 covers 12 residues. Germline V gives CDR1 GTSNPN, CDR2 SVGIG (reference sequence). The junction had 3 bases not matched to a gene; V was cut back by 7 bases and J by 0 bases.